Reported below is one TCR beta chain. This clone was seen only once. What this receptor recognizes is not known. Within one base of it there is no much larger clone, and no base qualities were kept. This sample was included in a study of cytotoxic CD8 clonotypes in ibrutinib-treated CLL (dated by TCRdb to about 2021). Regarding the complete study: The cohort included more than 14 treatment-naive and eleven to twelve relapsed/refractory patients; approximately 17 were IGHV unmutated. Partial responses were observed in about 25 patients and complete responses in 2; after a median follow-up of around 64 months, remission was maintained in approximately 15 patients and progression was observed in about twelve. Response samples were taken after a median of around 13 months on treatment, ranging from roughly 6 to 36 months. Samples averaged approximately 250,000 productive templates and 94,082 productive rearrangements. Longitudinal samples were obtainable from about 30% of the roughly 90 participants in the trial. Cryopreserved peripheral blood mononuclear cells were collected before treatment, at response, and at either disease progression or sustained remission. All remission and progressive disease samples were collected while patients were still receiving ibrutinib.

Via the germline V gene, CDR1 is SGHDT and CDR2 YYEEEE. Trimming removed 3 bases from V and 0 bases from J, leaving 12 bases between the germline ends. The CDR3 numbers 15 residues from cysteine through phenylalanine. Of the read, only the CDR3 DNA is kept; its 45 bases are in frame from base 1. On a MiSeq, deep resolution sequencing aimed for a depth between 1 in 1 million and 1 in 200,000 T cells, with each clonotype covered roughly 10x on average. The immunoSEQ hsTCRB Kit was used to generate TCR beta libraries. As for the authors' bioinformatics: The data were analyzed with ImmunoSEQ Analyzer and ImmunoSEQ Data Assistant, and V, D and J gene assignments followed IMGT definitions. Clonality, with values ranging from 0 to 1, was calculated as one minus the normalized Shannon entropy of productive rearrangement frequencies. Only overrepresented clonotypes making up at least 0.05% of each patient's repertoire were included in the public clonotype analysis. Thirteen age-matched healthy donor repertoires from immuneACCESS were used as controls for clonality. TCRdb took over this immuneACCESS table, retaining in-frame rearrangements with V and J assigned. Such tables are incomplete; in checked studies, under half of the missing clones stem from an unresolved V gene, and the remainder is unexplained. Clonal size and the V and J genes are those of that table, whereas D and trimming came from the DNA. The sample contains 130,000 to 150,000 clones, around three quarters of them found a single time. Clones ranked in the top ten supply 9.5% to 15% of the sample.

Explained via the paper, the time point label denotes: 12 months on ibrutinib. For TCR beta library preparation, around 1.9 micrograms of genomic DNA were extracted from the cryopreserved PBMCs. High-throughput TCR beta sequencing was performed on longitudinal blood samples from CLL patients receiving ibrutinib monotherapy. The patients took part in an open-label, single-center phase 2 trial of ibrutinib monotherapy. General study outcomes and caveats: At baseline, clonality was higher than in age-matched healthy donors and showed a strong correlation with circulating CD8+ T-cell counts. Sampling times were not matched between patients in sustained remission and patients whose disease was progressing, and lymph node repertoires were not examined. Public clonotypes were rare and either contracted or stayed stable during treatment, and the rise in clonality at ibrutinib response reflected the expansion of private clonotypes. At ibrutinib response clonality went up, during sustained remission it held steady, and at progression it dropped back toward baseline.

This receptor was identified in a human donor with chronic lymphocytic leukemia. The chain couples TRBV5-6 to TRBJ1-1; matching of 5 bases hints at TRBD1 as the D gene. The specimen was PBMCs, collected after 12 months of ibrutinib treatment. In nucleotide form, the sequence is TGTGCCAGCAGCTCCGGGACGGCGTTGAACACTGAAGCTTTCTTT. This is translated as CASSSGTALNTEAFF.